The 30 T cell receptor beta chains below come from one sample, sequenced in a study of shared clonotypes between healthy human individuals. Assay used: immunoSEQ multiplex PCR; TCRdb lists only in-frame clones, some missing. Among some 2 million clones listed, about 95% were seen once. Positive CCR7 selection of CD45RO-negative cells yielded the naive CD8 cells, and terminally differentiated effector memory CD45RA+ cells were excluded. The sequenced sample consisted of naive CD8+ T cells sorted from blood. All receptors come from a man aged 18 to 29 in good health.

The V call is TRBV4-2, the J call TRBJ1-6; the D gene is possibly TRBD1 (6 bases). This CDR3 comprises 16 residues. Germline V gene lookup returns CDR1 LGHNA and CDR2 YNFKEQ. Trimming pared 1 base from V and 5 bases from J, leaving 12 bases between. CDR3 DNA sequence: TGTGCCAGCAGCCAAGCGAGACAGGCTAATAATTCACCCCTCCACTTT. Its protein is CASSQARQANNSPLHF.

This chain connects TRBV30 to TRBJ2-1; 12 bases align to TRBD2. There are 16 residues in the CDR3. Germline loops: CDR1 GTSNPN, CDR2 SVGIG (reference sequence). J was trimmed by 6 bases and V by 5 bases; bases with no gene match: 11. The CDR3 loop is CAWRGLAGLRGNEQFF. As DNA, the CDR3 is TGTGCCTGGCGGGGACTAGCGGGTCTAAGGGGCAATGAGCAGTTCTTC.

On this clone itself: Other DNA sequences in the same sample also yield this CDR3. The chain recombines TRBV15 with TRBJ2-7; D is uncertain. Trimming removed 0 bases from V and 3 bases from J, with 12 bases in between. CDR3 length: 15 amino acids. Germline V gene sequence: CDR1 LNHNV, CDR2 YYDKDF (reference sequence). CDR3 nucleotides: TGTGCCACCAGCAGAGATCTTGGTACGGGCTACGAGCAGTACTTC. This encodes CATSRDLGTGYEQYF.

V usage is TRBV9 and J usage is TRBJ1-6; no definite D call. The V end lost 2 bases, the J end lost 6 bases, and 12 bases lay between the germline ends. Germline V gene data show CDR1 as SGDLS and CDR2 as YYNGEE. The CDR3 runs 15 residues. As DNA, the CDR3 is TGTGCCAGCAGCGTCGCGGAGGAGGGTAATTCACCCCTCCACTTT. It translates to CASSVAEEGNSPLHF.

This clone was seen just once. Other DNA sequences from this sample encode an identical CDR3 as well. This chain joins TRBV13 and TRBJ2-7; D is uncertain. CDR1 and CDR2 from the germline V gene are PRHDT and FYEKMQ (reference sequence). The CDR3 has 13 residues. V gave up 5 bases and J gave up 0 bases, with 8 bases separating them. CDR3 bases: TGTGCCAGCAGCCCCGACAACTCCTACGAGCAGTACTTC. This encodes CASSPDNSYEQYF.

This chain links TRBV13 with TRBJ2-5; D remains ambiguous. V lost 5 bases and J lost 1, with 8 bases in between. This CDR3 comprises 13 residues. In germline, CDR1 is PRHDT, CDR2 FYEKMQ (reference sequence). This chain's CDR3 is CASSLDGQETQYF. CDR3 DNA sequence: TGTGCCAGCAGCCTGGACGGCCAAGAGACCCAGTACTTC.

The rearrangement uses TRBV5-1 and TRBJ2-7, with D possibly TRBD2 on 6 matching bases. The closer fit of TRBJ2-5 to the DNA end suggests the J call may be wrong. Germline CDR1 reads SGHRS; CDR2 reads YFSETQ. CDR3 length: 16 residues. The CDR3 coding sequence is TGCGCCAGCAGCGCGGGGACCCAAACCCTGGCAGAGACCCAGTACTTC. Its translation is CASSAGTQTLAETQYF.

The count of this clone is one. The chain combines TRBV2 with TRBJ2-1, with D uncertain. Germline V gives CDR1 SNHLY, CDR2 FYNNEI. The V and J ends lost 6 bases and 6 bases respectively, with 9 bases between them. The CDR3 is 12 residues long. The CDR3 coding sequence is TGTGCCAGCAGCCGCCTGGGCAATGAGCAGTTCTTC. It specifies CASSRLGNEQFF. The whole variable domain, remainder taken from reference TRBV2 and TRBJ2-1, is EPEVTQTPSHQVTQMGQEVILRCVPISNHLYFYWYRQILGQKVEFLVSFYNNEISEKSEIFDDQFSVERPDGSNFTLKIRSTKLEDSAMYFCASSRLGNEQFFGPGTRLTVL.

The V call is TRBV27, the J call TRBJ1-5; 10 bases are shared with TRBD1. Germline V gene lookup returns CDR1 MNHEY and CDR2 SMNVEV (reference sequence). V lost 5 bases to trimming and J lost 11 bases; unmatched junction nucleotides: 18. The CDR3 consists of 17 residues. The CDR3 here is CASSETPDRGPHGAQHF. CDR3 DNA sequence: TGTGCCAGCAGTGAAACCCCTGACAGGGGGCCTCACGGGGCCCAGCATTTT.

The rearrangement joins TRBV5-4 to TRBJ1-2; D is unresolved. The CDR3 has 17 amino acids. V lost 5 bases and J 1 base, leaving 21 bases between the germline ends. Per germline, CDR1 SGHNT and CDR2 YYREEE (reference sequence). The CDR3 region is CASRPHHRSWVNYGYTF. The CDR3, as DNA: TGTGCCAGCAGGCCTCACCACCGTTCTTGGGTTAACTATGGCTACACCTTC.

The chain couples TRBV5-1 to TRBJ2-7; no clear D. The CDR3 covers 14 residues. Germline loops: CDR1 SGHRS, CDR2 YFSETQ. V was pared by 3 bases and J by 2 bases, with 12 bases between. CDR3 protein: CASSSQDGAYEQYF. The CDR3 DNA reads TGCGCCAGCAGCTCTCAGGACGGAGCCTACGAGCAGTACTTC. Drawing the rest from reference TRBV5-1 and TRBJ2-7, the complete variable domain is KAGVTQTPRYLIKTRGQQVTLSCSPISGHRSVSWYQQTPGQGLQFLFEYFSETQRNKGNFPGRFSGRQFSNSRSEMNVSTLELGDSALYLCASSSQDGAYEQYFGPGTRLTVT.

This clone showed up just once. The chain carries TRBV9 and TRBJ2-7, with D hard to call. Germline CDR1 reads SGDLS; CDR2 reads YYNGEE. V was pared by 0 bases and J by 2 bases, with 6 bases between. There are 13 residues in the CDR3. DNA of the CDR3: TGTGCCAGCAGCGTAGCTCACGCCTACGAGCAGTACTTC. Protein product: CASSVAHAYEQYF.

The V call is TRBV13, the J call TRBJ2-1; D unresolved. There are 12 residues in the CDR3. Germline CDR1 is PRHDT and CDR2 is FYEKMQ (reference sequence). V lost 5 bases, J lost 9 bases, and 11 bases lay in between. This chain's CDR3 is CASSLIALEQFF. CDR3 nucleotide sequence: TGTGCCAGCAGCCTAATAGCACTTGAGCAGTTCTTC.

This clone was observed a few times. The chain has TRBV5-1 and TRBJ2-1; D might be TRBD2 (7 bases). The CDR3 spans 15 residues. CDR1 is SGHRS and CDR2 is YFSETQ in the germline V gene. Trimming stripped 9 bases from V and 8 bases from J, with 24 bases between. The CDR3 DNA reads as TGCGCCACACGGACGGGGGGCTTTATTTTGGATGAGCAGTTCTTC. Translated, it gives CATRTGGFILDEQFF.

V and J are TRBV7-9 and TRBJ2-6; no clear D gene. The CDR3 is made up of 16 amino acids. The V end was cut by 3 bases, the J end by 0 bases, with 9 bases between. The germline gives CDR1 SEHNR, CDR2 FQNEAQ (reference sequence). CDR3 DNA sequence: TGTGCCAGCAGCTTGTCGGCAGTCTCTGGGGCCAACGTCCTGACTTTC. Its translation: CASSLSAVSGANVLTF.

CDR3 protein: CASSLIAGGMETQYF. Written as DNA, the CDR3 is TGTGCCAGCAGCTTAATTGCGGGAGGAATGGAGACCCAGTACTTC. The chain is built from TRBV7-2 and TRBJ2-5; TRBD2 agrees at 8 bases. The CDR3 length is 15 residues. CDR1 SGHTA and CDR2 FQGNSA come from the germline V gene. V lost 2 bases to trimming and J lost 5 bases; unmatched junction nucleotides: 7.

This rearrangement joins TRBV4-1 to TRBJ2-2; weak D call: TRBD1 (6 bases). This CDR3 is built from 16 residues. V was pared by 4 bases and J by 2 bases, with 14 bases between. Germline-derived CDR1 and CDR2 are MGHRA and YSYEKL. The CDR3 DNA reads TGCGCCAGCAGCCCGGGGCAGGGGACCAACACCGGGGAGCTGTTTTTT. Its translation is CASSPGQGTNTGELFF.

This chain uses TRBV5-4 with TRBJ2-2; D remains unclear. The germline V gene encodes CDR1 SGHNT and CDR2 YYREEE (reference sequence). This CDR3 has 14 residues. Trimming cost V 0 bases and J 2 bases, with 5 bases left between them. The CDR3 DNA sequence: TGTGCCAGCAGCTTGGAGTCAAACACCGGGGAGCTGTTTTTT. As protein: CASSLESNTGELFF. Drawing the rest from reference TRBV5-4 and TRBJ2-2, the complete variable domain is ETGVTQSPTHLIKTRGQQVTLRCSSQSGHNTVSWYQQALGQGPQFIFQYYREEENGRGNFPPRFSGLQFPNYSSELNVNALELDDSALYLCASSLESNTGELFFGEGSRLTVL.

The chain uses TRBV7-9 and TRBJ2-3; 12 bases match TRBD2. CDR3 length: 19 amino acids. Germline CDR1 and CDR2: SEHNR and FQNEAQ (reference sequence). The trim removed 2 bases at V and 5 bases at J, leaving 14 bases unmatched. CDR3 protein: CASSLQAPRLAGVGDTQYF. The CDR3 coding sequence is TGTGCCAGCAGCTTACAGGCCCCCCGACTAGCGGGAGTAGGAGATACGCAGTATTTT.

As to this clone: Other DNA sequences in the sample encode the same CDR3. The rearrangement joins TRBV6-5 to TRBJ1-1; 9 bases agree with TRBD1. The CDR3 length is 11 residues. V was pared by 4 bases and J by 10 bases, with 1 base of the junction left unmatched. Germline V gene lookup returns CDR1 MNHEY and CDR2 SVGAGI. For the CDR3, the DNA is TGTGCCAGCAGTTTACAGGGGGCAGCTTTCTTT. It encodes CASSLQGAAFF.

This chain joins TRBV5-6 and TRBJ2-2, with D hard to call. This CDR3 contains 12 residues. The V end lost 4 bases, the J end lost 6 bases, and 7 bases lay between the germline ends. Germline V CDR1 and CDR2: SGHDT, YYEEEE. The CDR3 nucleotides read TGTGCCAGCAGCCCGTGGTCCGGGGAGCTGTTTTTT. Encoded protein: CASSPWSGELFF.

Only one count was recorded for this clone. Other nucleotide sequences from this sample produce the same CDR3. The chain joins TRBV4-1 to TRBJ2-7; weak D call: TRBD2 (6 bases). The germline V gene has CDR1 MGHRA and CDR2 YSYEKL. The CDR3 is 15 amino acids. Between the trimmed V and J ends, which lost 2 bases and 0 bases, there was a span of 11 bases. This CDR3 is CASSQTGTDSYEQYF. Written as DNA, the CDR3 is TGCGCCAGCAGCCAAACCGGGACTGACTCCTACGAGCAGTACTTC.

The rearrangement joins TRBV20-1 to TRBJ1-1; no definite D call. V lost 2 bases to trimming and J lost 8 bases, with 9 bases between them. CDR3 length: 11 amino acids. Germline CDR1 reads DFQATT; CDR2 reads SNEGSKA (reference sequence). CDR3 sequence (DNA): TGCAGTGCTAGACCTCAGTTCGAAGCTTTCTTT. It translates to CSARPQFEAFF.

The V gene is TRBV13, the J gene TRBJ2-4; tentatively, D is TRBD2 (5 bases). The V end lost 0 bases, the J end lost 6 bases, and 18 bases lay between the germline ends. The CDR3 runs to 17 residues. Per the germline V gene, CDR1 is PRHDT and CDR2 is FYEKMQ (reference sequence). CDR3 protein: CASSLGAYLGEGNIQYF. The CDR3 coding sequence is TGTGCCAGCAGCTTAGGGGCCTATCTGGGAGAGGGAAACATTCAGTACTTC.

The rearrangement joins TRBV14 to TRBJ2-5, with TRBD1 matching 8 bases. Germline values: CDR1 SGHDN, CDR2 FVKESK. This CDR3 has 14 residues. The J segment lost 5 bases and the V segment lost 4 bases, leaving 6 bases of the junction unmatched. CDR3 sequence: CASSRRTGSETQYF. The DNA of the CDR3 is TGTGCCAGCAGCCGGCGGACAGGGAGCGAGACCCAGTACTTC.

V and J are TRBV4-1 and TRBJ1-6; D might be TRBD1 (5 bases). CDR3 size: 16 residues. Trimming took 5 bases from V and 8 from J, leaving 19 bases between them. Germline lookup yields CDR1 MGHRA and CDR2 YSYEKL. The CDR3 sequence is CASSRGPGTDYSPLHF. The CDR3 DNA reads TGCGCCAGCAGCAGAGGGCCGGGGACGGACTATTCACCCCTCCACTTT.

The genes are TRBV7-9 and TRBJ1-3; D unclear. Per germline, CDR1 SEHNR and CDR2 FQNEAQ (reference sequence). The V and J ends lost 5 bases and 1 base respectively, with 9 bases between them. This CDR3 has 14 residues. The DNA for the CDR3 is TGTGCCAGCAGCCCGGCTGGTTCTGGAAACACCATATATTTT. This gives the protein CASSPAGSGNTIYF.

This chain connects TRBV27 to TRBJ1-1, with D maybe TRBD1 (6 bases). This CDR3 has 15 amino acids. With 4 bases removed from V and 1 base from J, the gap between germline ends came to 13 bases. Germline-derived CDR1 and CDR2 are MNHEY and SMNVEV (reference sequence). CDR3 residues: CASSSQGIGNTEAFF. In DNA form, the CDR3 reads TGTGCCAGCAGTTCCCAGGGGATAGGGAACACTGAAGCTTTCTTT.

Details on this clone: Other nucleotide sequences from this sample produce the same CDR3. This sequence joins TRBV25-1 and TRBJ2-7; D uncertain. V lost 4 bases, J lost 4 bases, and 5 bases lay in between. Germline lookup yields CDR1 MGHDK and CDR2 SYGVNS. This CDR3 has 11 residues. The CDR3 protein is CASSVGYEQYF. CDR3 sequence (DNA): TGTGCCAGCAGTGTCGGATACGAGCAGTACTTC.

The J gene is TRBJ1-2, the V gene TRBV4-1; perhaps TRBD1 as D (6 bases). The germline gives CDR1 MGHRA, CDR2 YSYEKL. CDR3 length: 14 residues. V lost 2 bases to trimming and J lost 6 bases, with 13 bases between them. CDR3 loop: CASSQPSGANGYTF. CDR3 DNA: TGCGCCAGCAGCCAACCTTCGGGGGCGAATGGCTACACCTTC.